Listed here are 29 T cell receptor beta chains from one sample, sequenced in a study of cytomegalovirus exposure and HLA in healthy donors. Use of 60 Vbeta and 13 Jbeta primers characterized the PCR. The repertoire was sequenced with immunoSEQ multiplex PCR; TCRdb's copy has only in-frame clones and lacks some. The sample holds around 94,000 clones, approximately 82% seen once. Specimen: PBMCs. The receptor set was obtained from a man in his forties in good health and CMV-seronegative.

Details on this clone: Other DNA sequences in the sample encode the same CDR3. The chain is built from TRBV5-1 and TRBJ1-1; D is possibly TRBD1 (6 bases). Between the trimmed V and J ends, which lost 3 bases and 1 base, there was a span of 7 bases. Germline CDR1 reads SGHRS; CDR2 reads YFSETQ. The CDR3 has 13 amino acids. In DNA, the CDR3 is TGCGCCAGCAGCTCGACAGGGAACACTGAAGCTTTCTTT. This sequence encodes CASSSTGNTEAFF.

The chain carries TRBV5-8 and TRBJ1-4; a weak D match, TRBD1 (5 bases). V gave up 6 bases and J gave up 1 base, with 13 bases separating them. Germline V gene data show CDR1 as SGHTS and CDR2 as YDEGEE. This CDR3 region has 15 residues. The CDR3, as DNA: TGTGCCAGCACCGGAGGGGTGGTAACTAATGAAAAACTGTTTTTT. It specifies CASTGGVVTNEKLFF. Using reference TRBV5-8 and TRBJ1-4 for the parts outside the CDR3, the full variable domain is EAGVTQSPTHLIKTRGQQATLRCSPISGHTSVYWYQQALGLGLQFLLWYDEGEERNRGNFPPRFSGRQFPNYSSELNVNALELEDSALYLCASTGGVVTNEKLFFGSGTQLSVL.

The rearrangement joins TRBV11-2 to TRBJ1-2; D gene unclear. The germline V and J ends were trimmed by 1 base and 6 bases, with 9 bases remaining between them. The CDR3 sequence is 13 residues long. Looked up from germline, CDR1 is SGHAT and CDR2 is FQNNGV. Here the CDR3 reads CASSLGGQNGYTF. The CDR3 nucleotides are TGTGCCAGCAGCTTAGGCGGGCAGAATGGCTACACCTTC.

The CDR3 here is CASSQSGDRNQPQHF. CDR3 bases: TGCGCCAGCAGTCAATCTGGGGACAGAAATCAGCCCCAGCATTTT. The J gene is TRBJ1-5, the V gene TRBV23-1, with 7 bases aligning to TRBD1. TRBV23-1 is annotated as an ORF whose role is uncertain. The CDR3 has 15 amino acids. Losses at the gene ends were 0 bases for V and 4 bases for J; bases not matched to a gene: 3.

The rearrangement links TRBV15 to TRBJ1-1; 8 bases fit TRBD1. V shed 5 bases and J 9 bases; nucleotides not matched to a gene: 8. Germline V lookup: CDR1 LNHNV, CDR2 YYDKDF (reference sequence). This CDR3 contains 13 residues. CDR3 sequence (DNA): TGTGCCACCAGCTCTTCAGGGGGCAGAAAAGCTTTCTTT. It translates to CATSSSGGRKAFF.

The V call is TRBV2, the J call TRBJ1-2; D not certain. The CDR3 is 14 amino acids. In germline, CDR1 is SNHLY, CDR2 FYNNEI. Trimming removed 4 bases from V and 4 bases from J, with 13 bases in between. The CDR3 reads CASSGAPRVYGYTF. In DNA form, the CDR3 reads TGTGCCAGCAGTGGGGCACCGAGGGTCTATGGCTACACCTTC.

The V call is TRBV5-8, the J call TRBJ1-1, with D tentatively TRBD1 (6 bases). The CDR3 covers 15 residues. The germline V and J ends were trimmed by 3 bases and 3 bases, with 15 bases remaining between them. Germline assignment: CDR1 SGHTS and CDR2 YDEGEE. CDR3: CASSSQGWVDTEAFF. CDR3 nucleotides: TGTGCCAGCAGCTCACAGGGTTGGGTGGACACTGAAGCTTTCTTT.

The V gene is TRBV2, the J gene TRBJ1-2; 7 nucleotides line up with TRBD1. Germline CDR1 reads SNHLY; CDR2 reads FYNNEI. After removal of 7 bases from V and 2 bases from J, the junction contained 4 bases not matched to a gene. This CDR3 spans 13 amino acids. In DNA, the CDR3 is TGTGCCAGCACCCCGACAGGGAACTATGGCTACACCTTC. Translated: CASTPTGNYGYTF.

The chain employs TRBV27 and TRBJ1-5, with 9 bases matching TRBD1. The CDR3 is made up of 15 amino acids. The germline V gene has CDR1 MNHEY and CDR2 SMNVEV (reference sequence). V dropped 6 bases and J dropped 6; count of bases not matched to a gene: 9. Written as DNA, the CDR3 is TGTGCCAGCAGCCCATCACAGGGGGCGATTCAGCCCCAGCATTTT. Protein sequence: CASSPSQGAIQPQHF.

This chain connects TRBV29-1 to TRBJ1-5, with a tentative D call TRBD1 (5 bases). The germline gives CDR1 SQVTM, CDR2 ANQGSEA. Trimming cost V 4 bases and J 4 bases, with 14 bases left between them. The CDR3 spans 14 residues. The CDR3 DNA sequence: TGCAGCGTTGGTGGAGGGGTGGGGAATCAGCCCCAGCATTTT. Residues: CSVGGGVGNQPQHF.

This chain uses TRBV19 with TRBJ1-5, with D unresolved. Trimming stripped 3 bases from V and 7 bases from J, with 16 bases between. Germline V CDR1 and CDR2: LNHDA, SQIVND (reference sequence). The CDR3 sequence is 15 residues long. CDR3 sequence: CASSMDGDSGQPQHF. In DNA, the CDR3 is TGTGCCAGTAGTATGGACGGGGATTCGGGACAGCCCCAGCATTTT. Together with reference TRBV19 and TRBJ1-5, the CDR3 gives the full variable domain: DGGITQSPKYLFRKEGQNVTLSCEQNLNHDAMYWYRQDPGQGLRLIYYSQIVNDFQKGDIAEGYSVSREKKESFPLTVTSAQKNPTAFYLCASSMDGDSGQPQHFGDGTRLSIL.

The gene calls are TRBV7-6 and TRBJ2-7, with 9 bases identical to TRBD2. V gave up 2 bases and J gave up 6 bases; unmatched junction bases: 11. The CDR3 totals 16 residues. Germline V CDR1 and CDR2: SGHVS, FNYEAQ. In DNA form, the CDR3 reads TGTGCCAGCAGCTTAATGGGGCGGGGGGGCCAAGGCGAGCAGTACTTC. Protein: CASSLMGRGGQGEQYF.

This sequence joins TRBV5-1 and TRBJ1-1; perhaps TRBD1 as D (5 bases). The CDR3 extends over 15 amino acids. V lost 4 bases to trimming and J lost 4 bases, with 17 bases between them. Germline CDR1 is SGHRS and CDR2 is YFSETQ. The chain's CDR3 is CASSPDSLSRTEAFF. The DNA for the CDR3 is TGCGCCAGCAGCCCAGACAGTTTGTCGCGCACTGAAGCTTTCTTT.

This clone was observed a single time. J is TRBJ2-2 and V is TRBV6-5, with TRBD1 identical over 7 bases. Germline values: CDR1 MNHEY, CDR2 SVGAGI. The ends lost 6 bases at V and 3 bases at J; junction bases unmatched: 4. The CDR3 loop spans 14 amino acids. The CDR3 reads CASRQGRYTGELFF. In DNA, the CDR3 is TGTGCCAGCAGACAGGGGCGGTACACCGGGGAGCTGTTTTTT.

The chain recombines TRBV7-3 with TRBJ2-2, with D possibly being TRBD1 (6 bases). Trimming left V 5 bases short and J 6 bases short, with 13 bases between. The CDR3 is 14 residues long. Germline-derived CDR1 and CDR2 are SGHTA and FQGTGA. The CDR3 DNA reads TGTGCCAGCAGCCGATACAGGGTACCCGGGGAGCTGTTTTTT. It specifies CASSRYRVPGELFF.

This clone was seen only once. The chain joins TRBV5-1 to TRBJ2-3; perhaps TRBD1 as D (6 bases). There are 14 residues in the CDR3. The germline V and J ends were trimmed by 4 bases and 1 base, with 10 bases remaining between them. Per the germline V gene, CDR1 is SGHRS and CDR2 is YFSETQ. The CDR3 DNA follows: TGCGCCAGCAGCCCAAGACAGGGCACAGATACGCAGTATTTT. Its translation: CASSPRQGTDTQYF. Full variable domain (outside the CDR3, taken from reference TRBV5-1 and TRBJ2-3): KAGVTQTPRYLIKTRGQQVTLSCSPISGHRSVSWYQQTPGQGLQFLFEYFSETQRNKGNFPGRFSGRQFSNSRSEMNVSTLELGDSALYLCASSPRQGTDTQYFGPGTRLTVL.

This chain connects TRBV6-6 to TRBJ1-1; TRBD1 matches 8 bases. The CDR3 is made up of 15 amino acids. Germline CDR1 reads MNHNY; CDR2 reads SVGAGI (reference sequence). With 6 bases clipped from V and 2 bases from J, the junction kept 8 bases outside the gene matches. CDR3 nucleotide sequence: TGTGCCAGCAGCCTCGCAGGGGGCTTTAACACTGAAGCTTTCTTT. Its translation is CASSLAGGFNTEAFF.

This clone was seen only a few times. The chain combines TRBV25-1 with TRBJ1-5; weak D call: TRBD1 (5 bases). This CDR3 is 14 amino acids long. Trimming took off 2 bases at V and 7 bases at J, with 12 bases between the two ends. In germline, CDR1 is MGHDK, CDR2 SYGVNS. The CDR3 is CASSEGGKGQPQHF. As DNA, the CDR3 is TGTGCCAGCAGTGAAGGGGGGAAGGGGCAGCCCCAGCATTTT.

J is TRBJ2-1 and V is TRBV13, with 8 bases that match TRBD1. CDR3 length equals 16 residues. Trimming at V came to 0 bases and at J to 11 bases, leaving 12 bases not matched to a gene. Germline CDR1 is PRHDT and CDR2 is FYEKMQ (reference sequence). CDR3 protein: CASSLGASGGLGQQFF. The CDR3 nucleotides read TGTGCCAGCAGCTTAGGGGCTTCAGGGGGCCTAGGGCAGCAGTTCTTC.

The J gene is TRBJ1-6, the V gene TRBV27; TRBD1 aligns across 7 bases. This CDR3 comprises 18 residues. From germline, CDR1 is MNHEY and CDR2 SMNVEV (reference sequence). With V trimmed by 6 bases and J by 7 bases, 18 bases remained unmatched. The CDR3 sequence is CASSPNPHRGIGNSPLHF. CDR3 nucleotides: TGTGCCAGCAGCCCGAATCCCCACAGGGGAATAGGGAATTCACCCCTCCACTTT.

V usage is TRBV18 and J usage is TRBJ2-5; weak D call: TRBD2 (6 bases). The V end lost 3 bases, the J end lost 7 bases, and 15 bases lay between the germline ends. Germline V gene data show CDR1 as KGHSH and CDR2 as LQKENI. The CDR3 is made up of 14 amino acids. The CDR3 protein is CASSPRSPGGTQYF. In DNA, the CDR3 is TGTGCCAGCTCACCCAGGTCCCCCGGGGGGACCCAGTACTTC. Supplemented by reference TRBV18 and TRBJ2-5, the full variable domain reads NAGVMQNPRHLVRRRGQEARLRCSPMKGHSHVYWYRQLPEEGLKFMVYLQKENIIDESGMPKERFSAEFPKEGPSILRIQQVVRGDSAAYFCASSPRSPGGTQYFGPGTRLLVL.

This clone was counted a few times. This chain joins TRBV2 and TRBJ2-7; TRBD1 matches at 9 bases. V gave up 10 bases and J gave up 7 bases; unmatched junction bases: 14. The CDR3 contains 14 residues. Germline CDR1 and CDR2: SNHLY and FYNNEI. Written as DNA, the CDR3 is TGTGCCACCCGAAGGGGGACAGGGCTAGGGGAGCAGTACTTC. This sequence encodes CATRRGTGLGEQYF.

The V call is TRBV19, the J call TRBJ1-6, with D perhaps TRBD1 (5 bases). The V gene's germline CDR1 is LNHDA and CDR2 SQIVND (reference sequence). Trimming pared 3 bases from V and 7 bases from J, leaving 7 bases between. The CDR3 contains 13 residues. The CDR3 bases are TGTGCCAGTAGTATTAGACAGAATTCACCCCTCCACTTT. This sequence encodes CASSIRQNSPLHF.

CDR3 residues: CATSRETSGGAIEQFF. The CDR3, as DNA: TGTGCCACCAGCAGAGAAACTAGCGGGGGGGCGATCGAGCAGTTCTTC. V is TRBV15 and J is TRBJ2-1; 13 bases agree with TRBD2. The CDR3 consists of 16 residues. Germline CDR1 reads LNHNV; CDR2 reads YYDKDF (reference sequence). Germline trimming cut 0 bases from V and 10 bases from J; bases unmatched to any gene: 6.

The rearrangement joins TRBV30 to TRBJ2-7; D remains unclear. The germline gives CDR1 GTSNPN, CDR2 SVGIG (reference sequence). V lost 1 base and J 4 bases, leaving 8 bases between the germline ends. CDR3 length: 12 amino acids. CDR3 nucleotides: TGTGCCTGGAGTGGAGAGGCGTACGAGCAGTACTTC. Its translation: CAWSGEAYEQYF.

This chain joins TRBV11-2 and TRBJ1-2; TRBD1 agrees at 10 bases. This CDR3 region has 13 residues. After removal of 5 bases from V and 8 bases from J, the junction contained 5 bases not matched to a gene. Germline values: CDR1 SGHAT, CDR2 FQNNGV. CDR3 protein: CASSLGTGEGYTF. CDR3 nucleotides: TGTGCCAGCAGCCTCGGGACAGGGGAGGGCTACACCTTC.

The rearrangement uses TRBV19 and TRBJ1-2; 7 nucleotides align to TRBD1. CDR3 length: 11 amino acids. Germline V gene data show CDR1 as LNHDA and CDR2 as SQIVND (reference sequence). Trimming removed 8 bases from V and 5 bases from J; junction bases left unmatched: 2. The CDR3 reads CASRQGYGYTF. The CDR3 region has the DNA TGTGCCAGTCGACAGGGATATGGCTACACCTTC.

The gene calls are TRBV27 and TRBJ2-7; perhaps TRBD1 as D (5 bases). Germline CDR1 MNHEY, CDR2 SMNVEV (reference sequence). This CDR3 spans 14 amino acids. V was clipped by 2 bases and J by 6 bases, with 14 bases between them. The CDR3 protein is CASSLGAGYGEQYF. CDR3 coding DNA: TGTGCCAGCAGTTTAGGGGCAGGATACGGCGAGCAGTACTTC.

This chain joins TRBV27 and TRBJ2-3; D possibly corresponds to TRBD2 (5 bases). The CDR3 totals 14 residues. Trimming removed 9 bases at V and 0 bases at J, with 13 bases between. Germline loops: CDR1 MNHEY, CDR2 SMNVEV (reference sequence). CDR3 nucleotide sequence: TGTGCCAGTTGGACTGCTCCCAGCACAGATACGCAGTATTTT. Translated, it gives CASWTAPSTDTQYF.